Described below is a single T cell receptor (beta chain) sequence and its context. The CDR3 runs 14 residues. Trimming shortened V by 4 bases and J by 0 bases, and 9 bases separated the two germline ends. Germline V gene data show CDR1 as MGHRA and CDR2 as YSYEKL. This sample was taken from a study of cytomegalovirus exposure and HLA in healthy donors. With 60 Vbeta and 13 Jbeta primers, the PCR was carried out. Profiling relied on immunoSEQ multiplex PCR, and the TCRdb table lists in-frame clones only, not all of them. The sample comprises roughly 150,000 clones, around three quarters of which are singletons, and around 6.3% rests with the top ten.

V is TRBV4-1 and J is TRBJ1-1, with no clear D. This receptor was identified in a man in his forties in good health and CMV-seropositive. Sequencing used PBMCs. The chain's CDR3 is CASSPRVMNTEAFF. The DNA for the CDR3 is TGCGCCAGCAGCCCGAGGGTTATGAACACTGAAGCTTTCTTT.